This note documents a single TCR beta chain sequence. CDR1 and CDR2 (germline): MNHNY, SVGAGI (reference sequence). The CDR3 runs 13 residues. V was pared by 7 bases and J by 0 bases, with 9 bases between. This sample was included in a study of blood T cells in healthy people across ages. Through a sample-barcoded 5' primer and a J-beta primer mix, a second PCR was run for roughly 6 to 12 cycles. TCRdb re-analysed the 5' RACE reads in MiXCR, keeping a single row per CDR3 protein. Seen here are around 1,600,000 distinct CDR3 sequences, 35% to 45% observed once, and the top ten hold 4%. Healthy Caucasian individuals from Russia aged about 6 to 100 served as donors. Researchers report isolating at least 6 million PBMCs per sample.

Source material: blood. The chain combines TRBV6-6 with TRBJ1-2; no definite D call. This TCR was recovered from a woman between 18 and 29 years old in good health. As DNA, the CDR3 is TGTGCCAGCAATCCCGCTTCTAACTATGGCTACACCTTC. It codes for CASNPASNYGYTF.